This T cell receptor (beta chain) originates from a study of blood T cell repertoires in COVID-19. Individuals drawn from approximately 26 US areas were roughly 18 to 100 years old. The CDR3 is 14 amino acids. Germline V CDR1 and CDR2: LGHDT, YNNKEL (reference sequence). Trimming pared 3 bases from V and 2 bases from J, leaving 10 bases between. Methods used by the authors: Reference gene primer amplification yielded estimated nucleated cell counts. Only in-frame clones appear in the TCRdb table, and some are missing; sequencing was by immunoSEQ multiplex PCR. That table is the source of V, J and clone size, and D and trimming were worked out from the DNA. The sample carries a few hundred thousand clones, 75% to 85% recorded once.

Sequenced input: PBMCs or T cells enriched from blood (not recorded which). This clonotype originated in a woman in her thirties or forties with acute COVID-19. This sequence joins TRBV3-1 (or the pseudogene TRBV3-2) and TRBJ2-5; TRBD2 might be the D (5 bases). DNA for the CDR3: TGTGCCAGCAGCCACCAGCGGCAGCAAGAGACCCAGTACTTC. Translation: CASSHQRQQETQYF.